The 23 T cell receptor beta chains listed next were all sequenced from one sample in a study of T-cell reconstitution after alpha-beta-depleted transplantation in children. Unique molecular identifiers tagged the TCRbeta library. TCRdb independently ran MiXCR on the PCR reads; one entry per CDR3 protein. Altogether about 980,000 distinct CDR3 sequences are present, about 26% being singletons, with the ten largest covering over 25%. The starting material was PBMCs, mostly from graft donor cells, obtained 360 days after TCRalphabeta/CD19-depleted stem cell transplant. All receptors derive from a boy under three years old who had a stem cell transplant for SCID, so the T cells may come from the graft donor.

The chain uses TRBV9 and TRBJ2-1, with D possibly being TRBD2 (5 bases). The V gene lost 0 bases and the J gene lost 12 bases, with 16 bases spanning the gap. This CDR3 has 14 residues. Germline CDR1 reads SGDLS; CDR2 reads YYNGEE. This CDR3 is CASSVASAETTQFF. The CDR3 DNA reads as TGTGCCAGCAGCGTAGCTAGTGCTGAGACTACGCAGTTCTTC.

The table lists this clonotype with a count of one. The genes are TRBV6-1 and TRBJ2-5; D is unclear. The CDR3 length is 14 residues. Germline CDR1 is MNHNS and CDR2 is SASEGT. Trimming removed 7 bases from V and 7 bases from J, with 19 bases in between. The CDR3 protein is CASMGIRAPGTQYF. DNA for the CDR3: TGTGCCAGCATGGGGATAAGGGCTCCCGGGACCCAGTACTTC.

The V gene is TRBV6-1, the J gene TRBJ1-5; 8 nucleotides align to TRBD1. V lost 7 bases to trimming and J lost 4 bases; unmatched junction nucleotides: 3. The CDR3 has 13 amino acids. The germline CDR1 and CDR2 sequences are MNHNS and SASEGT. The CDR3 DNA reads TGTGCCAGCACCCGACAGGGGAATCAGCCCCAGCATTTT. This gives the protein CASTRQGNQPQHF.

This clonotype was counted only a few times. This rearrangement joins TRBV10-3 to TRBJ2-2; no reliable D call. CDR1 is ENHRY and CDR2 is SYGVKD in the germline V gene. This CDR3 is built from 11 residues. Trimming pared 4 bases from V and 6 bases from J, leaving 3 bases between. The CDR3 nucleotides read TGTGCCATCAGTGCATCCGGGGAGCTGTTTTTT. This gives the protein CAISASGELFF.

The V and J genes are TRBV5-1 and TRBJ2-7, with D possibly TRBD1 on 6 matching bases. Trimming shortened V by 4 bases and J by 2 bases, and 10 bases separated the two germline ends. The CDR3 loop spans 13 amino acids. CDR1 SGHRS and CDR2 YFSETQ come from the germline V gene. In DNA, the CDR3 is TGCGCCAGCAGCGGGGACATCGCCTACGAGCAGTACTTC. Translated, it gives CASSGDIAYEQYF.

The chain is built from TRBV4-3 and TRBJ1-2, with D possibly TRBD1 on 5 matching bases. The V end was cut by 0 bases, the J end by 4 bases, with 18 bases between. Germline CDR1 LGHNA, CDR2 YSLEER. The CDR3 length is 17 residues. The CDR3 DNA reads TGCGCCAGCAGCCAAGAGTTTTTTCCAGGGCATGGCTATGGCTACACCTTC. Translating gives CASSQEFFPGHGYGYTF.

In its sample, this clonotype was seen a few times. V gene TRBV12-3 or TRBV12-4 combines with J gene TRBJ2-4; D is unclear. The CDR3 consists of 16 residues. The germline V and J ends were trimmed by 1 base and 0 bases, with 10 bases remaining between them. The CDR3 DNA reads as TGTGCCAGCAGTTTAGGGGCAAACCTAGCCAAAAACATTCAGTACTTC. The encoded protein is CASSLGANLAKNIQYF.

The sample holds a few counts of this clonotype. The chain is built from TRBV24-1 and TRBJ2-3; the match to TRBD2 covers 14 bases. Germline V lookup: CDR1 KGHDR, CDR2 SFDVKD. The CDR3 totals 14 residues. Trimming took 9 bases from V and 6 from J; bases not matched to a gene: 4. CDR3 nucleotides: TGTGCCACCGCGACTAGCGGGGGGGCGGATACGCAGTATTTT. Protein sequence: CATATSGGADTQYF.

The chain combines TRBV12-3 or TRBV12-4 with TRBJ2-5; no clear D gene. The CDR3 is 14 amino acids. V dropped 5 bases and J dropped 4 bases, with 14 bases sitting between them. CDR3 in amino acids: CASSPGRLGETQYF. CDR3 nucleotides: TGTGCCAGCAGTCCTGGGCGGCTGGGAGAGACCCAGTACTTC.

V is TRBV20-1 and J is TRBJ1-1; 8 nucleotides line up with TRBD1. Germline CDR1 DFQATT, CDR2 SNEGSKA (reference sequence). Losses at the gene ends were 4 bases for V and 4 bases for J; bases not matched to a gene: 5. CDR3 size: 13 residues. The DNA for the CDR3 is TGCAGTGCTAAGGACAGGGTAACCACTGAAGCTTTCTTT. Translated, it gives CSAKDRVTTEAFF.

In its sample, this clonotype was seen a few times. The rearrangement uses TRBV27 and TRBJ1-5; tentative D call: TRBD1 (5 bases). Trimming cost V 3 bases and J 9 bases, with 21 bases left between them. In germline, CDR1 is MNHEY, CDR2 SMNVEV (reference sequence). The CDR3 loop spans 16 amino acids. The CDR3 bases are TGTGCCAGCAGTTTTGCTCCCCTGGGACTCCCGAGGCCCCAGCATTTT. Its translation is CASSFAPLGLPRPQHF.

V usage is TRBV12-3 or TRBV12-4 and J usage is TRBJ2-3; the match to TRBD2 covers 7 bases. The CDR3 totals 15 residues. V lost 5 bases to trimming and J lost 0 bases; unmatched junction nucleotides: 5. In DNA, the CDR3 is TGTGCCAGCAGTCGGACTAGGTCTAGCACAGATACGCAGTATTTT. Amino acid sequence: CASSRTRSSTDTQYF.

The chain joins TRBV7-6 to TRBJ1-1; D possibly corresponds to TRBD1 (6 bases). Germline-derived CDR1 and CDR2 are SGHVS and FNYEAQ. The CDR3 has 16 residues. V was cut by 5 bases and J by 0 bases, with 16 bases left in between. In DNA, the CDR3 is TGTGCCAGCAGCCAAACGGGGGGGCTATTGAACACTGAAGCTTTCTTT. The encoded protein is CASSQTGGLLNTEAFF. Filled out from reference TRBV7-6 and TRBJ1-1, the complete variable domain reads GAGVSQSPRYKVTKRGQDVALRCDPISGHVSLYWYRQALGQGPEFLTYFNYEAQQDKSGLPNDRFSAERPEGSISTLTIQRTEQRDSAMYRCASSQTGGLLNTEAFFGQGTRLTVV.

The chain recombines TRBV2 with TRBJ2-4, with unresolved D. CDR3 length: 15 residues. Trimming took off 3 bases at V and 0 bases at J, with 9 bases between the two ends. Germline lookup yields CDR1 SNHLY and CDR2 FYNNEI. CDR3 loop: CASSEDLIAKNIQYF. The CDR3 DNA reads TGTGCCAGCAGTGAGGATCTGATAGCCAAAAACATTCAGTACTTC.

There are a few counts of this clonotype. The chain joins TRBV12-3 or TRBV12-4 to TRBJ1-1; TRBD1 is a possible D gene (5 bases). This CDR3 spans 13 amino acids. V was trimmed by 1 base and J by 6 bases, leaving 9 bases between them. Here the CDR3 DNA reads TGTGCCAGCAGTTTAGGGGGGGACGCTGAAGCTTTCTTT. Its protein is CASSLGGDAEAFF.

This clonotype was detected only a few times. The chain's CDR3 is CASSDFLAGTPYNEQFF. DNA of the CDR3: TGTGCCAGCAGTGATTTCCTAGCGGGGACCCCCTACAATGAGCAGTTCTTC. The J gene is TRBJ2-1, the V gene TRBV25-1; 9 positions match TRBD2. The CDR3 is 17 amino acids. Germline CDR1 reads MGHDK; CDR2 reads SYGVNS. Trimming at V came to 3 bases and at J to 2 bases, leaving 8 bases not matched to a gene.

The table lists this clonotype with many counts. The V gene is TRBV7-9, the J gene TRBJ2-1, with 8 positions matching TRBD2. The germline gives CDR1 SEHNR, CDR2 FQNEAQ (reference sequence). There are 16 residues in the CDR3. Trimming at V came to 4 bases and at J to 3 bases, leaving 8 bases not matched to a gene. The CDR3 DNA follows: TGTGCCAGCAGCTACCGCGGGGGGTGGGTCTACAATGAGCAGTTCTTC. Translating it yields CASSYRGGWVYNEQFF.

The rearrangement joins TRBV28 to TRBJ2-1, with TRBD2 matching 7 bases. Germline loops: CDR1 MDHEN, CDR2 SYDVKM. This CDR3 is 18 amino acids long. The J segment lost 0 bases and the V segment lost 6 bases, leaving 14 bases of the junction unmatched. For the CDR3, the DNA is TGTGCCAGCAGCCCCATGTTTATTCGGGACTACTCCTACAATGAGCAGTTCTTC. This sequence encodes CASSPMFIRDYSYNEQFF.

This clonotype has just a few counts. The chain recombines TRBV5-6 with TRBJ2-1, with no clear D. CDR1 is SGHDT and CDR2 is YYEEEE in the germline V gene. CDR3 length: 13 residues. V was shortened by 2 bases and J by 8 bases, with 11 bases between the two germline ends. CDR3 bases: TGTGCCAGCAGCTTTTTAGCAACCGATGAGCAGTTCTTC. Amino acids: CASSFLATDEQFF.

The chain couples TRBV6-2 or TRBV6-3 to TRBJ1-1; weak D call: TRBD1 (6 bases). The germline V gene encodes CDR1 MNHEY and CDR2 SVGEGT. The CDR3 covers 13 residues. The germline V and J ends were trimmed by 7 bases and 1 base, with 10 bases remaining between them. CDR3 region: CASTWGQNTEAFF. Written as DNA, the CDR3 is TGTGCCAGCACCTGGGGGCAGAACACTGAAGCTTTCTTT.

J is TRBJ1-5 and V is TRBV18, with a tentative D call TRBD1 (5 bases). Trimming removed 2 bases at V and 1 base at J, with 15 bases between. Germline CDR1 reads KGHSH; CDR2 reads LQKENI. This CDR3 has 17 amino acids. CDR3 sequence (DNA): TGTGCCAGCTCACCATCCGGGGCCCAGAGAAGCAATCAGCCCCAGCATTTT. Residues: CASSPSGAQRSNQPQHF.

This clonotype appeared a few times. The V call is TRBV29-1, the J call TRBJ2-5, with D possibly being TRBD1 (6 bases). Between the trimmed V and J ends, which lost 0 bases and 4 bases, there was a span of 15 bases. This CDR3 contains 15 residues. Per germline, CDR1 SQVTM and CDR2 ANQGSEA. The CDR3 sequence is CSVEDSYPRGETQYF. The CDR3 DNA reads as TGCAGCGTTGAAGACTCGTATCCCAGGGGAGAGACCCAGTACTTC.

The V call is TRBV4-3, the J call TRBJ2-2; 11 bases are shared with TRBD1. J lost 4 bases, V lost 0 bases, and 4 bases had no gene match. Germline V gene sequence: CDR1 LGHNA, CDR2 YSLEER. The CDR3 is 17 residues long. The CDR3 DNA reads TGCGCCAGCAGCCAAGATTTCGGGACAGGGGGCACCGGGGAGCTGTTTTTT. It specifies CASSQDFGTGGTGELFF.